Shown below are 32 T cell receptor beta chains from a single sample sequenced in a study of blood T cell repertoires in COVID-19. Libraries were prepared by immunoSEQ multiplex PCR; TCRdb keeps only in-frame clonotypes and omits some of them. The table shows more than 300,000 clones, with around 90% occurring only once. Sequencing input: PBMCs or T cells enriched from blood (not recorded which). The receptors here all came from a woman under 30 who had recovered from COVID-19.

The chain has TRBV5-1 and TRBJ2-7; 10 nucleotides align to TRBD1. The CDR3 totals 15 residues. Per the germline V gene, CDR1 is SGHRS and CDR2 is YFSETQ. Losses at the gene ends were 3 bases for V and 4 bases for J; bases not matched to a gene: 7. In nucleotides, the CDR3 is TGCGCCAGCAGCTCCTACCGGGACAGGGGTTACGAGCAGTACTTC. Amino acid sequence: CASSSYRDRGYEQYF.

The rearrangement uses TRBV4-2 and TRBJ2-3, with 12 nucleotides matching TRBD2. J lost 3 bases, V lost 0 bases, and 4 bases had no gene match. CDR3 length: 17 residues. CDR1 LGHNA and CDR2 YNFKEQ come from the germline V gene. CDR3 sequence: CASSQEWGTSGTDTQYF. CDR3 coding DNA: TGTGCCAGCAGCCAAGAGTGGGGGACTAGCGGGACAGATACGCAGTATTTT.

The chain combines TRBV18 with TRBJ1-4; 7 bases align to TRBD1. This CDR3 spans 16 amino acids. The germline V gene encodes CDR1 KGHSH and CDR2 LQKENI. The V and J ends lost 6 bases and 7 bases, in that order; junction bases with no gene match: 14. CDR3: CASSPRTGGEREKLFF. The CDR3, as DNA: TGTGCCAGCTCCCCGAGGACAGGCGGCGAACGTGAAAAACTGTTTTTT.

This rearrangement joins TRBV18 to TRBJ1-2; 9 nucleotides agree with TRBD1. Unmatched junction bases numbered 8, after V lost 5 bases and J lost 7 bases. The CDR3 has 14 residues. Germline CDR1 KGHSH, CDR2 LQKENI. Here the CDR3 reads CASSTGTGNFGYTF. In nucleotides, the CDR3 is TGTGCCAGCTCAACTGGGACAGGGAATTTTGGCTACACCTTC.

CDR3: CSVSGGDTGNTIYF. The CDR3 coding sequence is TGCAGCGTCTCCGGAGGGGATACGGGAAACACCATATATTTT. The chain links TRBV29-1 to TRBJ1-3; perhaps TRBD1 as D (5 bases). This CDR3 comprises 14 residues. Germline V gene data show CDR1 as SQVTM and CDR2 as ANQGSEA. V lost 6 bases and J 4 bases, leaving 16 bases between the germline ends. Drawing the rest from reference TRBV29-1 and TRBJ1-3, the complete variable domain is SAVISQKPSRDICQRGTSLTIQCQVDSQVTMMFWYRQQPGQSLTLIATANQGSEATYESGFVIDKFPISRPNLTFSTLTVSNMSPEDSSIYLCSVSGGDTGNTIYFGEGSWLTVV.

The V gene is TRBV30, the J gene TRBJ1-5; weak D call: TRBD1 (5 bases). There are 12 residues in the CDR3. The V and J ends lost 1 base and 9 bases respectively, with 10 bases between them. Germline-derived CDR1 and CDR2 are GTSNPN and SVGIG (reference sequence). Here the CDR3 reads CAWSAQGGPQHF. The DNA for the CDR3 is TGTGCCTGGAGTGCTCAGGGAGGGCCCCAGCATTTT.

Comment on this clone: An end of the junction does not agree with germline; a read error may underlie this. This chain joins TRBV7-7 and TRBJ2-7, with a weak D call TRBD2 (7 bases). CDR3 size: 14 residues. Germline lookup yields CDR1 SSHAT and CDR2 FNYEAQ (reference sequence). For the CDR3, the DNA is TGTGCTAGCAGCCCCGGGGGGCCATCCCACGAGCAGTACTTC. Protein product: CASSPGGPSHEQYF.

This clone has only a few counts. The genes are TRBV27 and TRBJ1-4; D not resolved. Trimming shortened V by 2 bases and J by 10 bases, and 8 bases separated the two germline ends. Per the germline V gene, CDR1 is MNHEY and CDR2 is SMNVEV (reference sequence). The length of the CDR3 is 12 residues. The CDR3 loop is CASSLIGGKLFF. CDR3 in DNA: TGTGCCAGCAGTTTAATTGGAGGAAAACTGTTTTTT.

Note on this clone: Other DNA sequences within the sample encode an identical CDR3. The chain uses TRBV5-6 and TRBJ1-1, with D uncertain. CDR1 and CDR2 from the germline V gene are SGHDT and YYEEEE. The CDR3 contains 13 residues. With 3 bases removed from V and 2 bases from J, the gap between germline ends came to 8 bases. For the CDR3, the DNA is TGTGCCAGCAGCTCCGGTTCTAACACTGAAGCTTTCTTT. As protein: CASSSGSNTEAFF.

The chain links TRBV12-5 to TRBJ2-7; 10 bases are shared with TRBD1. Trimming cost V 6 bases and J 3 bases; bases outside gene matches: 14. The germline gives CDR1 LGHNT, CDR2 FRNRAP. This CDR3 is built from 17 residues. The CDR3 sequence is CASGIQEKTGGVYEQYF. The CDR3 region has the DNA TGTGCTAGTGGGATCCAAGAGAAGACAGGGGGCGTCTACGAGCAGTACTTC.

The CDR3 here is CASSQTGWNQPQHF. CDR3 nucleotides: TGTGCCAGCAGCCAGACAGGGTGGAATCAGCCCCAGCATTTT. The chain carries TRBV7-2 and TRBJ1-5; 7 nucleotides agree with TRBD1. The CDR3 runs to 14 residues. V lost 5 bases to trimming and J lost 4 bases; unmatched junction nucleotides: 5. The germline CDR1 and CDR2 sequences are SGHTA and FQGNSA.

This chain connects TRBV7-9 to TRBJ1-1; D remains ambiguous. The CDR3 sequence is 13 residues long. Trimming pared 3 bases from V and 4 bases from J, leaving 9 bases between. Germline loops: CDR1 SEHNR, CDR2 FQNEAQ (reference sequence). CDR3 bases: TGTGCCAGCAGCTTCGACTACGGCACTGAAGCTTTCTTT. Amino acids: CASSFDYGTEAFF. Looking up the rest from reference TRBV7-9 and TRBJ1-1 gives the full variable domain: DTGVSQNPRHKITKRGQNVTFRCDPISEHNRLYWYRQTLGQGPEFLTYFQNEAQLEKSRLLSDRFSAERPKGSFSTLEIQRTEQGDSAMYLCASSFDYGTEAFFGQGTRLTVV.

Written as DNA, the CDR3 is TGTGCCAGCAGCCTACTGACAGGGAACACTGAAGCTTTCTTT. Translation gives CASSLLTGNTEAFF. The V and J genes are TRBV7-9 and TRBJ1-1, with D possibly being TRBD1 (6 bases). CDR3 length: 14 amino acids. Between the trimmed V and J ends, which lost 5 bases and 1 base, there was a span of 11 bases. The V gene's germline CDR1 is SEHNR and CDR2 FQNEAQ (reference sequence).

The rearrangement uses TRBV28 and TRBJ2-3; TRBD2 aligns across 12 bases. From germline, CDR1 is MDHEN and CDR2 SYDVKM. Germline trimming cut 2 bases from V and 4 bases from J; bases unmatched to any gene: 4. The CDR3 runs to 16 residues. The CDR3, as DNA: TGTGCCAGCAGTTTAGACCTAGCGGGGGGGTCAGATACGCAGTATTTT. Amino acids: CASSLDLAGGSDTQYF.

The chain joins TRBV28 to TRBJ1-2; D is possibly TRBD1 (5 bases). V lost 3 bases to trimming and J lost 5 bases, with 10 bases between them. The length of the CDR3 is 13 residues. CDR1 is MDHEN, CDR2 SYDVKM, per germline. This CDR3 is CASSFPDSYGYTF. CDR3 bases: TGTGCCAGCAGTTTCCCCGACAGTTATGGCTACACCTTC.

The chain carries TRBV6-2 or TRBV6-3 and TRBJ1-6; a weak D match, TRBD1 (6 bases). Trimming cost V 5 bases and J 7 bases, with 18 bases left between them. This CDR3 is built from 16 residues. The germline V gene has CDR1 MNHEY and CDR2 SVGEGT. The CDR3 DNA reads as TGTGCCAGCAGTAGGGACACCGAATTCTCGAATTCACCCCTCCACTTT. Residues: CASSRDTEFSNSPLHF.

The rearrangement joins TRBV19 to TRBJ1-2, with 7 bases identical to TRBD1. Trimming cost V 6 bases and J 4 bases; bases outside gene matches: 17. This CDR3 has 17 residues. The germline V gene encodes CDR1 LNHDA and CDR2 SQIVND (reference sequence). The CDR3 region is CASRSAHTGTALYGYTF. CDR3 bases: TGTGCCAGTAGATCGGCCCACACCGGGACAGCGCTCTATGGCTACACCTTC.

The genes are TRBV18 and TRBJ1-3; 10 nucleotides line up with TRBD1. V was pared by 3 bases and J by 0 bases, with 8 bases of the junction left unmatched. Germline loops: CDR1 KGHSH, CDR2 LQKENI. This CDR3 comprises 18 residues. The CDR3 coding sequence is TGTGCCAGCTCACCCCGGGACAGGGGCGCCCACTCTGGAAACACCATATATTTT. Translating gives CASSPRDRGAHSGNTIYF.

The V and J genes are TRBV6-2 or TRBV6-3 and TRBJ2-7; D is undetermined. The CDR3 is 11 residues long. V gave up 2 bases and J gave up 3 bases, with 2 bases separating them. The germline gives CDR1 MNHEY, CDR2 SVGEGT. In DNA, the CDR3 is TGTGCCAGCAGTTACCTCTACGAGCAGTACTTC. Translating gives CASSYLYEQYF.

Of note for this clone: The sample carries other DNA sequences with the same CDR3. This chain uses TRBV9 with TRBJ1-5; no clear D gene. Germline lookup yields CDR1 SGDLS and CDR2 YYNGEE. Trimming took off 2 bases at V and 0 bases at J, with 3 bases between the two ends. The CDR3 is made up of 13 amino acids. The CDR3 protein is CASSVSSNQPQHF. CDR3 sequence (DNA): TGTGCCAGCAGCGTTAGTAGCAATCAGCCCCAGCATTTT. Combining the CDR3 with reference TRBV9 and TRBJ1-5 gives the whole variable domain DSGVTQTPKHLITATGQRVTLRCSPRSGDLSVYWYQQSLDQGLQFLIQYYNGEERAKGNILERFSAQQFPDLHSELNLSSLELGDSALYFCASSVSSNQPQHFGDGTRLSIL.

CDR3: CASSLPTGTENYNEQFF. In DNA form, the CDR3 reads TGTGCCAGCAGTCTTCCCACCGGGACAGAAAATTACAATGAGCAGTTCTTC. J is TRBJ2-1 and V is TRBV7-9, with 7 bases lining up with TRBD1. The germline V gene encodes CDR1 SEHNR and CDR2 FQNEAQ (reference sequence). The CDR3 covers 17 residues. Unmatched junction bases numbered 15, after V lost 6 bases and J lost 4 bases.

The table lists this clone with a count of one. The chain links TRBV5-4 to TRBJ1-2, with TRBD1 matching 9 bases. This CDR3 spans 15 amino acids. Germline CDR1 and CDR2: SGHNT and YYREEE (reference sequence). V lost 5 bases, J lost 4 bases, and 9 bases stayed unmatched. The CDR3 DNA is TGTGCCAGCAGTCTGGGGGACAGGGTGGCCTATGGCTACACCTTC. It is translated as CASSLGDRVAYGYTF.

The CDR3 region is CASSLLPGLAGRDEQFF. CDR3 DNA: TGTGCCAGCAGTCTCTTACCGGGACTAGCGGGGAGGGATGAGCAGTTCTTC. This chain links TRBV27 with TRBJ2-1, with TRBD2 identical over 13 bases. CDR1 MNHEY and CDR2 SMNVEV come from the germline V gene (reference sequence). The CDR3 is 17 amino acids. V dropped 5 bases and J dropped 8; count of bases not matched to a gene: 12.

As for this clone: Other nucleotide sequences in the sample specify the same CDR3. The J gene is TRBJ2-7, the V gene TRBV6-5; TRBD1 matches at 10 bases. Germline CDR1 is MNHEY and CDR2 is SVGAGI. J was trimmed by 3 bases and V by 6 bases; bases with no gene match: 2. CDR3 length equals 13 residues. The CDR3 coding sequence is TGTGCCAGCAGCCGGGACAGGGGCTACGAGCAGTACTTC. Translating gives CASSRDRGYEQYF.

V and J are TRBV28 and TRBJ1-1; D is undetermined. Germline V gene sequence: CDR1 MDHEN, CDR2 SYDVKM. CDR3 length: 13 residues. Trimming shortened V by 10 bases and J by 0 bases, and 12 bases separated the two germline ends. In DNA form, the CDR3 reads TGTGCCAACATCGTCGGGGTGAACACTGAAGCTTTCTTT. Translating gives CANIVGVNTEAFF. The whole variable domain, filled in from reference TRBV28 and TRBJ1-1, reads DVKVTQSSRYLVKRTGEKVFLECVQDMDHENMFWYRQDPGLGLRLIYFSYDVKMKEKGDIPEGYSVSREKKERFSLILESASTNQTSMYLCANIVGVNTEAFFGQGTRLTVV.

In nucleotides, the CDR3 is TGTGCCAGCACTGACAGGGGGCAGGGTGGCACAGATACGCAGTATTTT. This gives the protein CASTDRGQGGTDTQYF. This sequence joins TRBV2 and TRBJ2-3; 10 bases are a match to TRBD1. CDR1 is SNHLY, CDR2 FYNNEI, per germline. The V gene end was trimmed by 7 bases and the J gene end by 1 base; junction bases not matched to a gene: 8. This CDR3 comprises 16 residues.

V usage is TRBV12-3 or TRBV12-4 and J usage is TRBJ1-4, with D possibly being TRBD1 (6 bases). Trimming shortened V by 11 bases and J by 7 bases, and 17 bases separated the two germline ends. The CDR3 has 13 amino acids. The CDR3 reads CASAGGLGEKLFF. The CDR3, as DNA: TGTGCCTCCGCCGGGGGGCTCGGTGAAAAACTGTTTTTT.

The table lists this clone with a count of one. The chain combines TRBV5-1 with TRBJ1-1; possibly TRBD1 for D (6 bases). The V gene's germline CDR1 is SGHRS and CDR2 YFSETQ. Trimming took off 1 base at V and 4 bases at J, with 11 bases between the two ends. The CDR3 runs 14 residues. CDR3 amino acids: CASSLNRDTTEAFF. The CDR3 region has the DNA TGCGCCAGCAGCTTGAACCGGGACACCACTGAAGCTTTCTTT.

This chain joins TRBV2 and TRBJ1-4; the D gene is possibly TRBD1 (5 bases). Per germline, CDR1 SNHLY and CDR2 FYNNEI. There are 14 residues in the CDR3. V dropped 4 bases and J dropped 8 bases, with 14 bases sitting between them. The CDR3 region has the DNA TGTGCCAGCAGTGGGGGAGGGGTTCCGGAAAAACTGTTTTTT. It translates to CASSGGGVPEKLFF.

The chain has TRBV7-2 and TRBJ1-1; possibly TRBD1 for D (6 bases). The germline V gene has CDR1 SGHTA and CDR2 FQGNSA. V was cut by 0 bases and J by 0 bases, with 17 bases left in between. The CDR3 runs to 18 residues. The CDR3 loop is CASSLAFTGLGMNTEAFF. The CDR3 DNA sequence: TGTGCCAGCAGCTTAGCGTTTACAGGGTTGGGTATGAACACTGAAGCTTTCTTT.

This sequence joins TRBV30 and TRBJ1-4, with D perhaps TRBD1 (5 bases). The CDR3 loop spans 14 amino acids. V was clipped by 5 bases and J by 5 bases, with 15 bases between them. In germline, CDR1 is GTSNPN, CDR2 SVGIG (reference sequence). The CDR3 region is CAWGIGGVNEKLFF. The DNA for the CDR3 is TGTGCCTGGGGGATTGGGGGGGTCAATGAAAAACTGTTTTTT.

The chain employs TRBV3-1 (or the pseudogene TRBV3-2) and TRBJ2-1; D perhaps matches TRBD2 (5 bases). The length of the CDR3 is 18 residues. Trimming shortened V by 0 bases and J by 0 bases, and 15 bases separated the two germline ends. Germline V CDR1 and CDR2: LGHDT, YNNKEL (reference sequence). The CDR3 sequence is CASSQDFRDGGSYNEQFF. The DNA for the CDR3 is TGTGCCAGCAGCCAAGATTTTCGCGACGGAGGCTCCTACAATGAGCAGTTCTTC.